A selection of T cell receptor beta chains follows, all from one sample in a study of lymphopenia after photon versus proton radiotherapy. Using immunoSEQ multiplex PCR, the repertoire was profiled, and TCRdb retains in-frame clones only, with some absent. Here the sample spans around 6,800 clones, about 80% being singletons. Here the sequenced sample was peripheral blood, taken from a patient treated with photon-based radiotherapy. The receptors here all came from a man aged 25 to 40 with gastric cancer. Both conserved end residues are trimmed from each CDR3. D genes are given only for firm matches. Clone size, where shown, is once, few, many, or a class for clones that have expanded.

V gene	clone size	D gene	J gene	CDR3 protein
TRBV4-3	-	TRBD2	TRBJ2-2	ASSQAASGFTGELF
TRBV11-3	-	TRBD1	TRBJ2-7	ASSSGQGASYEQY
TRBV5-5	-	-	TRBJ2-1	ASSLTPTGGSLGTVEQF
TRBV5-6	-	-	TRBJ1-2	ASSYGRLGYT
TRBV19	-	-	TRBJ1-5	ASSIGGDGQPQH
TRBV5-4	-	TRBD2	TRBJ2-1	ASSPGTSDNLLSSYNEQF
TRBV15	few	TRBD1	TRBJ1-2	ATSIGADRGIYGYT
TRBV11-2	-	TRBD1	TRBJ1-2	ASSTAGTGIGYT
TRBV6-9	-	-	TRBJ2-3	ASSVLVRADTQY
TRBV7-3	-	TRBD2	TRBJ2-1	ASSPQRGGDNEQF
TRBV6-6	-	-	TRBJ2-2	ASSYSTGGTGELF
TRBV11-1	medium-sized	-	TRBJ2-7	ASSFSADSSYEQY
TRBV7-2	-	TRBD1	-	ASSLAGQGSYEQY
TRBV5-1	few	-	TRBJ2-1	ASSPQGGSYNEQF
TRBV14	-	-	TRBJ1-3	ASSHGTRNTIY
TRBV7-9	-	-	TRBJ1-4	ASSASATANFGKLF
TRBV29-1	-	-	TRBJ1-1	SGVNTEAF
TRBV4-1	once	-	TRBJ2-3	ASSREDGGTDTQY
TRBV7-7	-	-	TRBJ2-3	ASSLAERDTQY
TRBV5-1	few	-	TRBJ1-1	ASSGGAADAGITEAF
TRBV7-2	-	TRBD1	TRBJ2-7	ASSLGDRGYEQY
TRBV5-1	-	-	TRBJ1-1	ASSLGAIGGTEAF
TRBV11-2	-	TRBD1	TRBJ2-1	ASSLAAGGTAVSYNEQF
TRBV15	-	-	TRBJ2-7	ATSRDRGEQY
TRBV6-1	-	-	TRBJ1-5	ASSLDSGNQPQH
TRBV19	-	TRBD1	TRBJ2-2	ASSGTGSNTGELF
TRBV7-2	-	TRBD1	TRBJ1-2	ASSTRGGQNYGYT
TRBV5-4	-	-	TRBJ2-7	ASSPRDSTYEQY
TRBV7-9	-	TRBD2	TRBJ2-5	ASSPRTSGGAETQY
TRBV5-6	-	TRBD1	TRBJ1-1	ASSLGGQIYTEAF
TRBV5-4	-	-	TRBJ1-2	ASSLGAGIYYGYT
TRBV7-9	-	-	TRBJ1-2	ASSLTDGYGYT
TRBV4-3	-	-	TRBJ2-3	ASSQERRVTDTQY
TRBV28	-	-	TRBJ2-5	ASRASTRGIQETQY
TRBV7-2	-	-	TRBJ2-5	ASSLETVQETQY
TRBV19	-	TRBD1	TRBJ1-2	ASSTDYRGRENYGYT
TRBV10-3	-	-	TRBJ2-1	AISLSGTNEQF
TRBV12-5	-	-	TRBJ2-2	ASGLVDTGELF
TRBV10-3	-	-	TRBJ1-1	AISENTEAF
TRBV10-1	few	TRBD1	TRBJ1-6	ASSSDRGNSPLH
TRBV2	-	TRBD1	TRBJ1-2	ASTGGIRTNYGYT
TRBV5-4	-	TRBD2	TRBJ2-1	ASTAGDFYNEQF
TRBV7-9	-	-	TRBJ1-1	ASSRDWDTEAF
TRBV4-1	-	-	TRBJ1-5	ASSQEPRGNQPQH
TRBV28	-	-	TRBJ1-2	ASSPRGVQAGYT
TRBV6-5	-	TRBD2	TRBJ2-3	ASSGGGLQY
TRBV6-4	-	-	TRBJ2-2	ASSPEGFGANTGELF
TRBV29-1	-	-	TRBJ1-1	SVSTGQANTEAF
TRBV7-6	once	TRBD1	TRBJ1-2	ASSYTGGYGYT
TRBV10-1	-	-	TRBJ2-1	ASSEGEYNEQF
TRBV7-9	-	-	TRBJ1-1	ASSFRQDLNEAF
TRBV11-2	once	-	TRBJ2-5	ASSLTSNQETQY
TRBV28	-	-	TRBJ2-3	ASSGNYDTDTQY
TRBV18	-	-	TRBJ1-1	ASSPRDTMSGGTEAF
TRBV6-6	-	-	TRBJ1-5	ASTGRLGQPQH
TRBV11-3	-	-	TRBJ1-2	ASSGGATSYGYT
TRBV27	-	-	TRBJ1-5	ASQEGWGNQPQH
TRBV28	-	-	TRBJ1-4	ASREGGTNEKLF
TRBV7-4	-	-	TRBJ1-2	ASSETEGPRIYGYT